These 22 T cell receptor beta chains share one sample of origin, sequenced in a study of cytomegalovirus exposure and HLA in healthy donors. Amplification used 60 Vbeta primers and 13 Jbeta primers. The table came from immunoSEQ multiplex PCR; TCRdb's copy has only in-frame clones and leaves some out. The table has some 130,000 clones, 65% to 90% seen once. Sequenced sample: PBMCs. Receptors originate from a girl aged 2 to 10 in good health and CMV-seronegative.

The chain recombines TRBV2 with TRBJ2-7; 13 positions match TRBD2. The germline V gene has CDR1 SNHLY and CDR2 FYNNEI. V dropped 4 bases and J dropped 6; count of bases not matched to a gene: 6. This CDR3 comprises 15 residues. The CDR3 nucleotides are TGTGCCAGCAGTGCAACTAGCGGGGGGGCCCTCGAGCAGTACTTC. Translation gives CASSATSGGALEQYF.

V and J are TRBV6-1 and TRBJ2-7, with 12 bases lining up with TRBD2. V gave up 2 bases and J gave up 6 bases; unmatched junction bases: 5. Germline V gene data show CDR1 as MNHNS and CDR2 as SASEGT. This CDR3 spans 15 amino acids. CDR3 loop: CASSEPASGGAEQYF. The CDR3 region has the DNA TGTGCCAGCAGTGAACCCGCTAGCGGGGGGGCCGAGCAGTACTTC.

The rearrangement uses TRBV11-2 and TRBJ2-1, with D hard to call. The V end lost 1 base, the J end lost 6 bases, and 4 bases lay between the germline ends. The CDR3 has 12 residues. Germline assignment: CDR1 SGHAT and CDR2 FQNNGV. The CDR3 bases are TGTGCCAGCAGCTTAGCAGGCAATGAGCAGTTCTTC. Its protein is CASSLAGNEQFF.

The chain couples TRBV19 to TRBJ1-1, with a possible D match to TRBD1 (5 bases). V was pared by 3 bases and J by 7 bases, with 12 bases between. This CDR3 spans 13 amino acids. Per germline, CDR1 LNHDA and CDR2 SQIVND (reference sequence). CDR3: CASSILGGVEAFF. The CDR3 DNA is TGTGCCAGTAGTATCCTCGGGGGTGTTGAAGCTTTCTTT.

The chain links TRBV2 to TRBJ2-3, with 11 bases lining up with TRBD2. Germline assignment: CDR1 SNHLY and CDR2 FYNNEI. The CDR3 length is 14 residues. Trimming removed 8 bases from V and 4 bases from J; junction bases left unmatched: 5. Written as DNA, the CDR3 is TGTGCCAGCGATATAGCGGGGGGGCCAGATACGCAGTATTTT. Translating gives CASDIAGGPDTQYF.

The J gene is TRBJ2-7, the V gene TRBV6-5; D perhaps matches TRBD2 (6 bases). The V and J ends lost 1 base and 4 bases respectively, with 11 bases between them. Germline V gene lookup returns CDR1 MNHEY and CDR2 SVGAGI. This CDR3 has 14 residues. The CDR3 loop is CASSYFGGSYEQYF. CDR3 coding DNA: TGTGCCAGCAGTTACTTTGGAGGGTCTTACGAGCAGTACTTC.

The chain uses TRBV29-1 and TRBJ2-7; D is perhaps TRBD2 (5 bases). This CDR3 comprises 11 residues. CDR1 and CDR2 (germline): SQVTM, ANQGSEA. V lost 3 bases and J lost 9, with 12 bases in between. The CDR3 protein is CSVDSRGGQYF. CDR3 bases: TGCAGCGTTGACAGCAGAGGAGGGCAGTACTTC.

The DNA of the CDR3 is TGTGCCAGCAGCCTACAGCCAAATAATGAAAAACTGTTTTTT. It encodes CASSLQPNNEKLFF. This sequence joins TRBV14 and TRBJ1-4, with D unclear. Trimming removed 4 bases from V and 4 bases from J, with 10 bases in between. CDR1 and CDR2 from the germline V gene are SGHDN and FVKESK. The CDR3 covers 14 residues.

This clone appeared a single time. The rearrangement links TRBV7-4 to TRBJ1-5; 9 positions agree with TRBD1. J lost 3 bases, V lost 5 bases, and 8 bases had no gene match. Germline V gene sequence: CDR1 SGHVT, CDR2 SQSDAQ. The CDR3 covers 16 residues. The CDR3 reads CASSTLRDRDNQPQHF. The CDR3, as DNA: TGTGCCAGCAGCACTCTCCGGGACAGGGACAATCAGCCCCAGCATTTT.

The genes are TRBV7-2 and TRBJ1-4; D may be TRBD1 (6 bases). This CDR3 comprises 14 residues. Germline values: CDR1 SGHTA, CDR2 FQGNSA. V dropped 2 bases and J dropped 6 bases, with 10 bases sitting between them. This CDR3 reads CASSLTGQYEKLFF. The CDR3 region has the DNA TGTGCCAGCAGCTTAACAGGACAGTATGAAAAACTGTTTTTT.

This chain joins TRBV30 and TRBJ1-1, with D perhaps matching TRBD1 (5 bases). The CDR3 is 15 amino acids. V dropped 0 bases and J dropped 0 bases, with 11 bases sitting between them. Germline CDR1 is GTSNPN and CDR2 is SVGIG (reference sequence). The CDR3 protein is CAWSVLRGMNTEAFF. CDR3 DNA sequence: TGTGCCTGGAGTGTACTCCGGGGGATGAACACTGAAGCTTTCTTT.

The chain carries TRBV7-6 and TRBJ2-1, with 10 positions matching TRBD2. CDR1 and CDR2 from the germline V gene are SGHVS and FNYEAQ. J lost 3 bases, V lost 4 bases, and 6 bases had no gene match. The length of the CDR3 is 16 residues. The CDR3 spells CASSSLAGPNYNEQFF. As DNA, the CDR3 is TGTGCCAGCAGCTCACTAGCGGGGCCGAACTACAATGAGCAGTTCTTC.

The chain employs TRBV4-1 and TRBJ2-1, with TRBD1 matching 10 bases. The V segment lost 0 bases and the J segment 8 bases; nucleotides outside the gene matches: 4. The CDR3 spans 15 residues. The germline V gene encodes CDR1 MGHRA and CDR2 YSYEKL. DNA of the CDR3: TGCGCCAGCAGCCAAGAGGGGACAGGGGTCGATGAGCAGTTCTTC. Translating it yields CASSQEGTGVDEQFF.

This chain connects TRBV6-6 to TRBJ2-7; no firm D call. Germline V lookup: CDR1 MNHNY, CDR2 SVGAGI (reference sequence). V was clipped by 5 bases and J by 5 bases, with 7 bases between them. The CDR3 is 11 amino acids. CDR3 protein: CASSVIDEQYF. As DNA, the CDR3 is TGTGCCAGCAGTGTTATCGACGAGCAGTACTTC.

The chain employs TRBV28 and TRBJ1-4, with a tentative D call TRBD1 (6 bases). V gave up 4 bases and J gave up 3 bases, with 12 bases separating them. CDR3 length equals 15 residues. CDR1 is MDHEN and CDR2 is SYDVKM in the germline V gene. CDR3 nucleotides: TGTGCCAGCAGTTCCAGGGGTGTAGCTAATGAAAAACTGTTTTTT. This codes for CASSSRGVANEKLFF.

The chain uses TRBV28 and TRBJ1-5; 8 bases line up with TRBD1. The V segment lost 3 bases and the J segment 4 bases; nucleotides outside the gene matches: 5. This CDR3 region has 15 residues. Germline-derived CDR1 and CDR2 are MDHEN and SYDVKM. The CDR3 region is CASSLARTGNQPQHF. Here the CDR3 DNA reads TGTGCCAGCAGTTTGGCACGGACAGGGAATCAGCCCCAGCATTTT.

This chain uses TRBV5-4 with TRBJ2-1; possibly TRBD2 for D (5 bases). V was shortened by 4 bases and J by 3 bases, with 17 bases between the two germline ends. Germline values: CDR1 SGHNT, CDR2 YYREEE (reference sequence). The length of the CDR3 is 16 residues. CDR3 residues: CASSGGFAPLYNEQFF. The CDR3 DNA sequence: TGTGCCAGCAGCGGAGGTTTCGCCCCCCTCTACAATGAGCAGTTCTTC.

V and J are TRBV5-1 and TRBJ2-3, with TRBD2 matching 11 bases. Germline V gene data show CDR1 as SGHRS and CDR2 as YFSETQ. V shed 1 base and J 5 bases; nucleotides not matched to a gene: 9. The CDR3 is 17 residues long. CDR3 DNA sequence: TGCGCCAGCAGCTTGAAGGTTCTCCTAGCGGGAGGAGATACGCAGTATTTT. Its translation: CASSLKVLLAGGDTQYF.

This clone was observed a few times. The chain links TRBV27 to TRBJ2-7; perhaps TRBD2 as D (6 bases). V was shortened by 0 bases and J by 2 bases, with 11 bases between the two germline ends. Looked up from germline, CDR1 is MNHEY and CDR2 is SMNVEV (reference sequence). The CDR3 consists of 15 residues. Here the CDR3 DNA reads TGTGCCAGCAGTTTATCGGTGCGGGGTACCTACGAGCAGTACTTC. Translated, it gives CASSLSVRGTYEQYF.

V usage is TRBV5-6 and J usage is TRBJ2-1, with D possibly being TRBD2 (6 bases). Germline loops: CDR1 SGHDT, CDR2 YYEEEE. V was trimmed by 4 bases and J by 8 bases, leaving 13 bases between them. The CDR3 has 13 residues. Here the CDR3 reads CASSPTSIHEQFF. CDR3 nucleotides: TGTGCCAGCAGCCCTACTAGCATCCATGAGCAGTTCTTC.

The chain links TRBV18 to TRBJ2-5; D not resolved. CDR1 is KGHSH and CDR2 is LQKENI in the germline V gene. This CDR3 region has 12 residues. V was cut by 6 bases and J by 5 bases, with 10 bases left in between. CDR3 bases: TGTGCCAGCTCCCGAGGCCCGGAGACCCAGTACTTC. Amino acids: CASSRGPETQYF. The whole variable domain, filled in from reference TRBV18 and TRBJ2-5, reads NAGVMQNPRHLVRRRGQEARLRCSPMKGHSHVYWYRQLPEEGLKFMVYLQKENIIDESGMPKERFSAEFPKEGPSILRIQQVVRGDSAAYFCASSRGPETQYFGPGTRLLVL.

The J gene is TRBJ1-1, the V gene TRBV4-2; D is uncertain. The CDR3 runs to 12 residues. Germline V gene sequence: CDR1 LGHNA, CDR2 YNFKEQ. Trimming left V 4 bases short and J 3 bases short, with 6 bases between. The CDR3 nucleotides are TGTGCCAGCAGCCCTACGGACACTGAAGCTTTCTTT. As protein: CASSPTDTEAFF.